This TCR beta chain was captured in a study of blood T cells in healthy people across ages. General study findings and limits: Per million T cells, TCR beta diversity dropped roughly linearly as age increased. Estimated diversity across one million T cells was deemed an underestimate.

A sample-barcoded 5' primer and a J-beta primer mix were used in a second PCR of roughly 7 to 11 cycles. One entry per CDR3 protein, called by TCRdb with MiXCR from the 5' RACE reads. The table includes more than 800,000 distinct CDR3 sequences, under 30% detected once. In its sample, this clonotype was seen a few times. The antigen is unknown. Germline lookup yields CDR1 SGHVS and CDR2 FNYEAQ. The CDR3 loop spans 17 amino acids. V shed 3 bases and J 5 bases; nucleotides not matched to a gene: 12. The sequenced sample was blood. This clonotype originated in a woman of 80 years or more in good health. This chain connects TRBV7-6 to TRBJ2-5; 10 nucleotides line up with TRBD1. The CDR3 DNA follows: TGTGCCAGCAGCTTCGGTCCCGGGACAGGGGTTGGGGAGACCCAGTACTTC. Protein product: CASSFGPGTGVGETQYF.